These T cell receptor beta chains were read from a single sample in a study of blood T cell repertoires in COVID-19. The table came from immunoSEQ multiplex PCR; TCRdb's copy has only in-frame clones and leaves some out. The profile shows approximately 150,000 clones, under 80% of them singletons. Sequenced input: peripheral blood. These receptors all stem from a man in his sixties with acute or convalescent COVID-19. The conserved cysteine and the conserved F or W are not part of the CDR3 here. The D gene is left open where the match is weak.

12 - TRBV11-2 ASSFQMVQETQY
11 - TRBV19 ASSISGNYGYT
11 TRBD1 TRBV28 ASSSTGGYGYT
11 - TRBV27 ASSFATPLRYT
12 - TRBV28 ASNRRGWEYEQY
14 TRBD1 TRBV19 ASSTRQGWTNYGYT
10 - TRBV11-2 ASSLVRDEAF
13 - TRBV25-1 ASSDTGMGSEKLF
16 TRBD2 TRBV7-2 ASSLGPGLAGERNEQF
14 TRBD2 TRBV5-1 ASSFSTSGERNEQF
12 - TRBV7-9 ASSRGGGAYEQY
14 - TRBV21-1 ASSHQIAGVFSEQY
13 TRBD1 TRBV27 ASSLSMGTGNEQF
13 - TRBV13 ASSWTAYSYNEQF
14 TRBD2 TRBV5-6 ASSFNLAANTGELF
13 TRBD1 TRBV7-9 ASSLAQGTNEKLF
16 TRBD2 TRBV4-1 ASSQGESAGGRPYEQY
12 - TRBV2 ASSATRSTNEQF
12 - TRBV5-1 ASSAARGREKLF
13 - TRBV2 ASSDRQGSNQPQH
10 - TRBV2 ASSERTDTQY
14 - TRBV4-1 ASSQKTGGKADTQY
12 TRBD2 TRBV19 ASRSGSVSDTQY
11 - TRBV2 ASIKEETGELF
12 - TRBV19 ASSTDRPNYGYT
16 TRBD2 TRBV18 ASSPNPPGLAVTDTQY
10 - TRBV7-2 ASSDRGYQQY
11 - TRBV2 ASSGLGGGELF
13 TRBD1 TRBV19 ASSIRQGGNTEAF
12 TRBD1 TRBV5-5 ASSLVGGGGEQY
12 - TRBV6-1 ASSEVTGSVKLF
14 - TRBV9 ASSVGRASEINEQF
12 - TRBV7-2 ASSLSRSYNEQF
11 TRBD1 TRBV2 ASRGQTNTEAF
13 TRBD1 TRBV7-9 ASSLGQGGTYEQY
13 TRBD1 TRBV6-5 ASSFTGGRGNTIY
14 - TRBV5-6 ASSLTGFTYNSPLH
11 - TRBV4-1 ASSFEEEGTQY
13 TRBD2 TRBV2 ASNPPLAGTYEQY
13 - TRBV28 ASSLRRAGGYGYT
9 TRBD2 TRBV7-9 ASSMGLAEF
15 - TRBV18 ASSPSVPSSYNSPLH
15 - TRBV4-1 ASSPGPARGSGNTIY
12 - TRBV10-3 AITGGRLNTEAF
13 TRBD2 TRBV7-3 ASSLLGLAGHTQY
11 TRBD1 TRBV28 ASSLDRNYGYT
15 - TRBV28 ASSLDSNVRNQETQY
11 - TRBV10-3 AIKQGGDSPLH
13 - TRBV5-1 ASSSKTVSYNEQF
12 TRBD1 TRBV19 ASSPGQGRNTIY
11 - TRBV3-1/TRBV3-2 ASRSETRTEAF
11 - TRBV30 AWSRGGVSVAF
13 TRBD2 TRBV2 ASSELAGVRNEQF
13 - TRBV7-3 ASSFQGSSTDTQY
15 TRBD2 TRBV5-6 ASSLEASGGTYNEQF
16 - TRBV28 ASSMHRRTSVGPYEQY
10 - TRBV5-4 ASSFEDTEAF